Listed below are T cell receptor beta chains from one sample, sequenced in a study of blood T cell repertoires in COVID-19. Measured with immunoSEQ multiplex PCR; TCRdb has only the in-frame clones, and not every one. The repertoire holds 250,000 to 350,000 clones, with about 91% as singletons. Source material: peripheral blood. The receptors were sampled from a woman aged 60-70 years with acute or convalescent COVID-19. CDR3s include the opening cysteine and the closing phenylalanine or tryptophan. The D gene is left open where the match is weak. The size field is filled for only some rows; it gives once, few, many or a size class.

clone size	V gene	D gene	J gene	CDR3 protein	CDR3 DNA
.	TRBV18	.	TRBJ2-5	CASSAGMETQYF	TGTGCCAGCTCAGCAGGGATGGAGACCCAGTACTTC
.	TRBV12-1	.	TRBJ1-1	CASSFFGTKGGDTEAFF	TGTGCCAGCAGCTTTTTCGGGACAAAAGGTGGGGACACTGAAGCTTTCTTT
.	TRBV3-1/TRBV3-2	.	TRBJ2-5	CASSRTLYQETQYF	TGTGCCAGCAGCCGGACTCTATACCAAGAGACCCAGTACTTC
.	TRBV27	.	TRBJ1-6	CASRPFSSYNSPLHF	TGTGCCAGCAGGCCTTTCAGCTCCTATAATTCACCCCTCCACTTT
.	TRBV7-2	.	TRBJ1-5	CASSLVGGGNQPQHF	TGTGCCAGCAGCTTAGTGGGGGGGGGCAATCAGCCCCAGCATTTT
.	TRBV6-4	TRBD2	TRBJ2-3	CASRTSGGNTDTQYF	TGTGCCAGCAGAACTAGCGGGGGAAACACAGATACGCAGTATTTT
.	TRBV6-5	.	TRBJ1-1	CASSYSTWALHTEAFF	TGTGCCAGCAGTTACTCGACGTGGGCGTTGCACACTGAAGCTTTCTTT
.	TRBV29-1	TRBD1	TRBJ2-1	CSASSGTGYNEQFF	TGCAGCGCCTCCTCCGGGACAGGGTACAATGAGCAGTTCTTC
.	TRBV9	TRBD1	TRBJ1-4	CASSVGQGNEKLFF	TGTGCCAGCAGCGTGGGACAGGGAAATGAAAAACTGTTTTTT
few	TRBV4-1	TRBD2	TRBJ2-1	CASSLGLAMNNEQFF	TGCGCCAGCAGCCTTGGACTAGCGATGAACAATGAGCAGTTCTTC
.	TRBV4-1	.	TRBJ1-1	CASSQDEGMNTEAFF	TGCGCCAGCAGCCAAGATGAGGGAATGAACACTGAAGCTTTCTTT
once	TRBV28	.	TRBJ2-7	CASSLRYEQYF	TGTGCCAGCAGTTTACGCTACGAGCAGTACTTC
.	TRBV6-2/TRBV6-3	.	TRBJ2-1	CASSPPPYPGETYNEQFF	TGTGCCAGCAGTCCCCCCCCATATCCCGGGGAGACCTACAATGAGCAGTTCTTC
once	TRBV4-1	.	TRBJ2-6	CASSQGPLGANVLTF	TGCGCCAGCAGCCAAGGTCCTCTGGGGGCCAACGTCCTGACTTTC
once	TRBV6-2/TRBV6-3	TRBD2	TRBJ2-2	CASSYGPSGRVATGELFF	TGTGCCAGCAGTTACGGTCCTAGCGGGAGGGTAGCCACCGGGGAGCTGTTTTTT
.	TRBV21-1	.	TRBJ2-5	CAVPRGGRLGETQYF	TGTGCCGTACCCCGGGGGGGGCGTCTTGGGGAGACCCAGTACTTC